Below, 14 T cell receptor beta chains from the same sample are listed, as sequenced in a study of sequential checkpoint blockade in melanoma. Data came from immunoSEQ multiplex PCR; TCRdb stores just in-frame clones and leaves some out. The table records about 26,000 clones, roughly 73% of them present only once. Stated treatment: randomized to nivolumab then ipilimumab (arm A) or the reverse (arm B). The material sequenced was CD8+ T cells sorted from blood (inferred from file names), taken from a patient given nivolumab and ipilimumab in sequence. The receptors come from a human donor with melanoma.

This clone was observed a few times. V and J are TRBV28 and TRBJ2-1, with 14 bases fitting TRBD2. The CDR3 has 14 residues. CDR1 is MDHEN and CDR2 is SYDVKM in the germline V gene. CDR3 region: CARLAGGGGNEQFF. The CDR3 region has the DNA TGTGCACGACTAGCGGGAGGGGGAGGCAATGAGCAGTTCTTC. Full variable domain (rest looked up from reference TRBV28 and TRBJ2-1): DVKVTQSSRYLVKRTGEKVFLECVQDMDHENMFWYRQDPGLGLRLIYFSYDVKMKEKGDIPEGYSVSREKKERFSLILESASTNQTSMYLCARLAGGGGNEQFFGPGTRLTVL.

The chain uses TRBV9 and TRBJ2-1, with 9 bases that match TRBD2. The V segment lost 3 bases and the J segment 8 bases; nucleotides outside the gene matches: 6. The CDR3 totals 14 residues. Per germline, CDR1 SGDLS and CDR2 YYNGEE. The CDR3 spells CASSGGGALDEQFF. The CDR3 nucleotides read TGTGCCAGCAGCGGCGGGGGGGCCTTGGATGAGCAGTTCTTC.

This clone was seen just once. CDR3 loop: CASSFPGQANTGELFF. CDR3 nucleotide sequence: TGTGCCAGCAGTTTTCCGGGACAGGCGAACACCGGGGAGCTGTTTTTT. This chain connects TRBV27 to TRBJ2-2; TRBD1 aligns across 8 bases. Germline values: CDR1 MNHEY, CDR2 SMNVEV (reference sequence). The CDR3 consists of 16 residues. Trimming removed 3 bases from V and 0 bases from J; junction bases left unmatched: 3.

Remarks on this clone: Other DNA sequences in the same sample also yield this CDR3. The chain uses TRBV30 and TRBJ2-1; 7 bases map to TRBD2. V lost 6 bases and J lost 3; bases outside the gene matches: 11. The CDR3 sequence is 15 residues long. Germline V gene sequence: CDR1 GTSNPN, CDR2 SVGIG (reference sequence). CDR3 bases: TGTGCCTGTATTACCCTAGCGGACTACTACAATGAGCAGTTCTTC. This gives the protein CACITLADYYNEQFF.

The CDR3 nucleotides read TGCGCCAGCAGCCAAGGAGAAAGGGGCTATGGCTACACCTTC. This gives the protein CASSQGERGYGYTF. The V gene is TRBV4-3, the J gene TRBJ1-2; maybe TRBD1 (5 bases). The germline V gene has CDR1 LGHNA and CDR2 YSLEER. The CDR3 loop spans 14 amino acids. V lost 1 base and J 4 bases, leaving 10 bases between the germline ends.

This rearrangement joins TRBV7-9 to TRBJ2-7; 7 nucleotides match TRBD2. Germline V lookup: CDR1 SEHNR, CDR2 FQNEAQ (reference sequence). J gave up 5 bases and V 4 bases, and 8 bases lay outside the gene matches. There are 14 residues in the CDR3. CDR3 amino acids: CASSWGGSLDEQYF. Written as DNA, the CDR3 is TGTGCCAGCAGCTGGGGCGGGAGTCTAGACGAGCAGTACTTC. The variable domain in full, with the rest retrieved from reference TRBV7-9 and TRBJ2-7, is DTGVSQNPRHKITKRGQNVTFRCDPISEHNRLYWYRQTLGQGPEFLTYFQNEAQLEKSRLLSDRFSAERPKGSFSTLEIQRTEQGDSAMYLCASSWGGSLDEQYFGPGTRLTVT.

The chain carries TRBV6-6 and TRBJ2-7, with 8 bases that match TRBD1. Per the germline V gene, CDR1 is MNHNY and CDR2 is SVGAGI (reference sequence). V trimming: 5 bases; J trimming: 5 bases; junction bases outside the gene matches: 11. This CDR3 spans 15 amino acids. The CDR3 nucleotides read TGTGCCAGCAGTCCCAATCCGGACAGGGTTAACGAGCAGTACTTC. Residues: CASSPNPDRVNEQYF.

This clone was picked up one time. The V and J genes are TRBV28 and TRBJ1-5, with TRBD1 as a possible D gene (5 bases). This CDR3 has 12 amino acids. CDR1 and CDR2 from the germline V gene are MDHEN and SYDVKM. V shed 5 bases and J shed 7 bases, with 9 bases lying between them. CDR3 coding DNA: TGTGCCAGCAGTGAGACAGTGCAGCCCCAGCATTTT. Protein product: CASSETVQPQHF.

This clone came up once. The chain is built from TRBV9 and TRBJ2-1, with TRBD1 matching over 10 bases. The J segment lost 12 bases and the V segment lost 4 bases, leaving 13 bases of the junction unmatched. This CDR3 spans 15 amino acids. The germline V gene has CDR1 SGDLS and CDR2 YYNGEE. CDR3 DNA sequence: TGTGCCAGCAGCCCCGGACAGGGGGTCGGGTGGGGGCAGTTCTTC. Its translation: CASSPGQGVGWGQFF.

This sequence joins TRBV6-5 and TRBJ2-5; perhaps TRBD1 as D (6 bases). The J call may be faulty, since TRBJ2-7 better matches the DNA end. Germline CDR1 is MNHEY and CDR2 is SVGAGI. This CDR3 contains 15 residues. CDR3 protein: CASSYSQQGTYEQYF. The CDR3, as DNA: TGTGCCAGCAGTTACTCGCAACAGGGTACCTACGAGCAGTACTTC.

This chain connects TRBV29-1 to TRBJ2-7, with TRBD1 matching over 9 bases. CDR1 is SQVTM and CDR2 is ANQGSEA in the germline V gene. CDR3 length: 12 amino acids. V lost 6 bases, J lost 3 bases, and 3 bases stayed unmatched. CDR3 loop: CSVGQGGYEQYF. The DNA for the CDR3 is TGCAGCGTGGGACAGGGAGGCTACGAGCAGTACTTC.

The J gene is TRBJ1-1, the V gene TRBV7-9; 7 positions match TRBD1. The V and J ends lost 5 bases and 6 bases, in that order; junction bases with no gene match: 3. This CDR3 contains 12 residues. CDR1 and CDR2 (germline): SEHNR, FQNEAQ (reference sequence). In DNA, the CDR3 is TGTGCCAGCAGCCCAGGGGGTCCTGAAGCTTTCTTT. This sequence encodes CASSPGGPEAFF.

This chain joins TRBV29-1 and TRBJ2-6; a possible D gene is TRBD2 (5 bases). From germline, CDR1 is SQVTM and CDR2 ANQGSEA. Trimming left V 3 bases short and J 3 bases short, with 9 bases between. The CDR3 is 14 residues long. The CDR3 sequence is CSVDAGDGANVLTF. DNA of the CDR3: TGCAGCGTTGACGCGGGTGATGGGGCCAACGTCCTGACTTTC.

The V call is TRBV5-5, the J call TRBJ2-7; TRBD2 agrees at 10 bases. The CDR3 loop spans 15 amino acids. Germline V CDR1 and CDR2: SGHKS, YYEKEE (reference sequence). Trimming took 5 bases from V and 2 from J; bases not matched to a gene: 7. CDR3 region: CASRFTGTSAYEQYF. The CDR3 bases are TGTGCCAGCAGGTTTACCGGGACTAGCGCCTACGAGCAGTACTTC.